The clone carrying this T cell receptor beta chain was counted at least ten times. The data originate from a study of blood T cell repertoires in COVID-19. The wider study: COVID-19 samples from acute and convalescent phases originated in the United States, Italy and Spain. T cells, B-cell-depleted T cells, or PBMCs supplied cDNA or gDNA.

Original data processing: Reference gene primer amplification in the assay estimated nucleated cell counts. Produced via immunoSEQ multiplex PCR; TCRdb's table is partial and in-frame only. Clonal size and the V and J genes are those of that table, whereas D and trimming came from the DNA. Counted here are about 220,000 clones, approximately 83% occurring once; the ten biggest clones make up around 2%. The CDR3 sequence is 18 residues long. Trimming took 2 bases from V and 4 from J; bases not matched to a gene: 12. Germline V gene lookup returns CDR1 MNHNS and CDR2 SASEGT. The material sequenced was peripheral blood. This TCR came from a woman in her fifties or sixties with acute or convalescent COVID-19. The chain employs TRBV6-1 and TRBJ1-5; 9 nucleotides line up with TRBD1. CDR3 protein: CASSELVGPGTGNQPQHF. CDR3 nucleotides: TGTGCCAGCAGTGAACTTGTGGGCCCAGGGACAGGGAATCAGCCCCAGCATTTT.